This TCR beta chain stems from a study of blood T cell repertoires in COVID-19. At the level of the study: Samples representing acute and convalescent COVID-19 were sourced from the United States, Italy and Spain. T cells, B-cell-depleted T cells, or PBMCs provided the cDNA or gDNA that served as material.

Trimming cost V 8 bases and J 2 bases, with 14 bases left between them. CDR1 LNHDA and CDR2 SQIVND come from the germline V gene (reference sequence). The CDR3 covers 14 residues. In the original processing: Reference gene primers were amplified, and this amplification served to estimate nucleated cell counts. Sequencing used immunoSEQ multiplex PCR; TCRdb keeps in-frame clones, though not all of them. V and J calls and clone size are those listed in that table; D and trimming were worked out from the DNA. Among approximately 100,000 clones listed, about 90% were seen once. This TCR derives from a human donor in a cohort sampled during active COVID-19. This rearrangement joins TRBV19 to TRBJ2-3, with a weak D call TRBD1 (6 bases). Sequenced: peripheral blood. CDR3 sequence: CASGDRIYTDTQYF. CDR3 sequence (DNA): TGTGCCAGTGGAGACAGGATCTACACAGATACGCAGTATTTT. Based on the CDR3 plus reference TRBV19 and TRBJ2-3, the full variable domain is DGGITQSPKYLFRKEGQNVTLSCEQNLNHDAMYWYRQDPGQGLRLIYYSQIVNDFQKGDIAEGYSVSREKKESFPLTVTSAQKNPTAFYLCASGDRIYTDTQYFGPGTRLTVL.